This T cell receptor beta chain was found in a study of T cells in Graves' hyperthyroidism and ophthalmopathy (dated by TCRdb to about 2019). As for the study more broadly: Peripheral blood was collected at initial diagnosis, before any treatment. A discovery cohort of 95 to 100 patients, 43 with Graves' ophthalmopathy and approximately 60 with stable Graves' hyperthyroidism, was used to find distinguishing TCR V-J signatures. Prospective prediction of ophthalmopathy was tested in an independent validation cohort of fewer than 20 hyperthyroidism patients and 17 patients who later progressed to ophthalmopathy. The approximately 97 discovery patients were randomly divided into training and test sets at a 7:3 ratio. In addition, the study compared T-cell repertoires in thyroid tissue and in blood from 6 or 7 Graves' hyperthyroidism patients. Once sampling was done, hyperthyroidism patients were given methimazole at a starting dose of 30 mg daily, whereas ophthalmopathy patients were given high-dose intravenous methylprednisolone. According to the paper, TCR Vbeta CDR3 sequencing was carried out on approximately 140 peripheral blood samples, which came from some 41 ophthalmopathy, 75 to 80 hyperthyroidism and approximately 17 progressor patients.

As for this clonotype: Its recognized antigen is unknown. No base quality values were provided; no much bigger clone lies one nucleotide off.

TCR beta CDR3 regions were amplified from RNA transcripts. For the first round of RT-PCR on the TCR CDR3, the HTBI primer set was used together with the Qiagen OneStep RT-PCR kit. Libraries were constructed in a second round of multiplex PCR, after which size selection and purification were carried out. The libraries were sequenced on an Illumina HiSeq2000 using paired-end 100 bp reads. The study's processing was this. SOAPnuke was used to process the raw data, throwing out any read that contained adapters or uncalled bases, had a mean Phred below 15, or lacked an exact constant-primer or identifier match. COPE v1.2.5 was used to merge the high-quality paired reads, and each unique nucleotide sequence was defined as a clonotype. Clonotypes were aligned to IMGT TRBV, TRBD and TRBJ reference segments using MiTCR v1.1. Analysis was restricted to V-J combinations with a frequency above 0.0001, which covered roughly 99% of repertoires. A TCS score was defined as the ratio of F50 (clonal expansion) to E x V (chaos), with BLOSUM62-based TCRdist applied between CDR3 peptides within each V-J. Welch's t-statistics and random forest reduced roughly 530 V-J features to 13, which were used in a naive Bayes classifier (R e1071). Clones were called with MiXCR by TCRdb after fastp trimmed the public reads at Q25, and only in-frame beta chains were retained. Each entry is one CDR3 protein sequence, shown with its most common DNA and genes. V and J calls and clone size were set by TCRdb, not the authors. Recorded for this sample are around 560,000 distinct CDR3 sequences; over 15% of them occurred a single time. Clones ranked in the top ten supply roughly 18% of the sample.

A patient counted as having stable Graves' hyperthyroidism if no progression to ophthalmopathy occurred over 18 months of follow-up. The hyperthyroidism patients were between 18 and 65 years old and newly diagnosed, with a disease duration of less than 2 months. The study excluded patients with uncontrolled infections, other autoimmune diseases, pregnancy or lactation. Diagnoses relied on clinical symptoms, serum thyroxine and TRAb, thyroid ultrasound and orbital computed tomography. Ficoll-Paque density gradient centrifugation was used to isolate PBMCs from around 9.1 ml of fresh peripheral blood. Trizol reagent was used to extract total RNA, and RNA quality was then checked on an Agilent 2100 Bioanalyzer. The investigation overall reported the following: In validation, the model predicted progression to ophthalmopathy with approximately 70% sensitivity and less than 80% specificity, a median of 6.5 months before onset. No statistical method was used to set the sample size in advance, and investigators knew the group allocation. Blood samples also contained most of the expanded thyroid clonotypes (frequency above 0.001), which suggests that blood repertoires may reflect thyroid immune responses. A 13 V-J signature model separated ophthalmopathy from stable hyperthyroidism, with approximately 87% sensitivity and roughly 82% specificity in cross-validation and 80%/75% in testing.

The CDR3 goes from the cysteine to the phenylalanine over 14 residues. The kept DNA is CDR3 alone, 42 bases in frame from the first base. Ends trimmed: V by 6 bases, J by 6 bases; bases unmatched to a gene: 3. The germline V gene (reference sequence) sets CDR1 to LGHDT and CDR2 to YNNKEL. This receptor was obtained from a woman between 18 and 29 years old with Graves' hyperthyroidism. The sample consisted of blood. This receptor chain uses TRBV3-1 and TRBJ1-6; TRBD1 agrees with 9 junctional bases. The CDR3 sequence is CASRQTGGNSPLHF. The DNA sequence follows: TGTGCCAGCAGACAGACAGGGGGTAATTCACCCCTCCACTTT.